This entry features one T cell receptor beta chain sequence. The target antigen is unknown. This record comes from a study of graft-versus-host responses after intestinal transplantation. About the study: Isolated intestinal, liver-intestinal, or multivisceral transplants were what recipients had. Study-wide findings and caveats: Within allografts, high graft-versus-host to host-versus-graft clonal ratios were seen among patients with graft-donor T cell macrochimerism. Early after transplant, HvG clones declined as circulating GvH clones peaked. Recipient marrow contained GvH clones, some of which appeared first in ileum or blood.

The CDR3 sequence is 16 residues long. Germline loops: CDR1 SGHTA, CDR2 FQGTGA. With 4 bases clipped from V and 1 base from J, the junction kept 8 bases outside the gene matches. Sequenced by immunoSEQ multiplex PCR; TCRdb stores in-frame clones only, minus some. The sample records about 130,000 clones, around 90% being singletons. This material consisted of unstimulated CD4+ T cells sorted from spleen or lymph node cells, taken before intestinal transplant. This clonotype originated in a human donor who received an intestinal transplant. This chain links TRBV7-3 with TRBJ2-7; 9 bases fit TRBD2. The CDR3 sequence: CASSSTLAGSSYEQYF. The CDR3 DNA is TGTGCCAGCAGCTCGACACTAGCGGGTTCTTCCTACGAGCAGTACTTC.